Listed here are 9 T cell receptor beta chains from one sample, sequenced in a study of T cell repertoires in cytomegalovirus infection. TCRdb re-analysed the reads in MiXCR, keeping a single row per CDR3 protein. The sample has approximately 76,000 distinct CDR3 sequences, 3% to 4.5% seen once. Sequences were obtained from PBMCs. The receptors come from a human donor in good health (CMV status not recorded). Some clones in this sample may be carry-over from other donors' samples.

This clonotype has a count of ten or more. The chain has TRBV7-6 and TRBJ1-1; D is uncertain. The ends were cut back, 2 bases at V and 0 bases at J, with 13 bases in the middle. CDR1 is SGHVS, CDR2 FNYEAQ, per germline. The CDR3 has 16 amino acids. CDR3 bases: TGTGCCAGCAGCTTATTTTACGGAGGTATGAACACTGAAGCTTTCTTT. It encodes CASSLFYGGMNTEAFF.

This clonotype occurred many times. The chain joins TRBV5-1 to TRBJ2-7; D tentatively fits TRBD1 or TRBD2 (7 bases each). The CDR3 spans 14 residues. The V end was cut by 4 bases, the J end by 3 bases, with 14 bases between. Germline V CDR1 and CDR2: SGHRS, YFSETQ. CDR3 sequence reads: CASSSGTDFYEQYF. DNA of the CDR3: TGCGCCAGCAGCAGCGGGACAGATTTCTACGAGCAGTACTTC. Filled out from reference TRBV5-1 and TRBJ2-7, the complete variable domain reads KAGVTQTPRYLIKTRGQQVTLSCSPISGHRSVSWYQQTPGQGLQFLFEYFSETQRNKGNFPGRFSGRQFSNSRSEMNVSTLELGDSALYLCASSSGTDFYEQYFGPGTRLTVT.

This clonotype appeared many times. This chain uses TRBV7-2 with TRBJ2-3; D assignment may be TRBD1 or TRBD2 (6 bases each). The CDR3 sequence is 15 residues long. The ends were cut back, 4 bases at V and 4 bases at J, with 15 bases in the middle. CDR1 and CDR2 (germline): SGHTA, FQGNSA. The CDR3 protein is CASSWGASGADTQYF. In DNA form, the CDR3 reads TGTGCCAGCAGCTGGGGGGCCTCCGGCGCAGATACGCAGTATTTT.

This clonotype was detected ten times or more. CDR3 in amino acids: CASSNNGVSNQPQHF. As DNA, the CDR3 is TGTGCCAGCAGTAACAATGGGGTTAGTAATCAGCCCCAGCATTTT. The chain employs TRBV6-2 or TRBV6-3 and TRBJ1-5; D unclear. This CDR3 spans 15 amino acids. Trimming shortened V by 5 bases and J by 4 bases, and 15 bases separated the two germline ends. The germline V gene has CDR1 MNHEY and CDR2 SVGEGT.

The table lists this clonotype with many counts. This rearrangement joins TRBV20-1 to TRBJ2-7, with 7 bases identical to TRBD1. The V gene end was trimmed by 3 bases and the J gene end by 11 bases; junction bases not matched to a gene: 13. Germline V gene data show CDR1 as DFQATT and CDR2 as SNEGSKA (reference sequence). The CDR3 totals 13 residues. Here the CDR3 DNA reads TGCAGTGCTAGCATTGGACAGGTCGGGGTTGAGTACTTC. Translated: CSASIGQVGVEYF.

This clonotype came up many times. This rearrangement joins TRBV12-3 or TRBV12-4 to TRBJ2-3; TRBD2 matches at 11 bases. CDR3 size: 15 residues. Trimming cost V 5 bases and J 7 bases; bases outside gene matches: 8. The CDR3 region has the DNA TGTGCCAGCAGTCTCAAGACTAGCGGGGCCTATACGCAGTATTTT. Translating it yields CASSLKTSGAYTQYF.

This clonotype was seen repeatedly, ten times or more. The rearrangement joins TRBV7-2 to TRBJ2-5; tentatively, D is TRBD2 (5 bases). Germline V lookup: CDR1 SGHTA, CDR2 FQGNSA. The V gene lost 5 bases and the J gene lost 5 bases, with 12 bases spanning the gap. The CDR3 extends over 13 amino acids. The DNA for the CDR3 is TGTGCCAGCAGCCAGAGGAGGCGGGAGACCCAGTACTTC. Its translation is CASSQRRRETQYF.

This clonotype has a count of ten or more. This sequence joins TRBV28 and TRBJ2-5, with 9 bases that match TRBD2. The germline CDR1 and CDR2 sequences are MDHEN and SYDVKM. With 7 bases clipped from V and 4 bases from J, the junction kept 10 bases outside the gene matches. The CDR3 loop spans 15 amino acids. The CDR3 DNA reads as TGTGCCAGCACCGCGCGGGGGGGGGCGGGAGAGACCCAGTACTTC. Translating gives CASTARGGAGETQYF.

This clonotype was counted many times. This sequence joins TRBV7-2 and TRBJ1-3, with D possibly matching TRBD1 (5 bases). The CDR3 loop spans 14 amino acids. Germline CDR1 is SGHTA and CDR2 is FQGNSA. V was shortened by 2 bases and J by 0 bases, with 5 bases between the two germline ends. The CDR3 here is CASSLRGSGNTIYF. The CDR3 DNA follows: TGTGCCAGCAGCTTAAGGGGCTCTGGAAACACCATATATTTT.